A selection of T cell receptor beta chains follows, all from one sample in a study of blood T cells in healthy people across ages. Via MiXCR, TCRdb re-called the 5' RACE reads, giving one row per CDR3 protein. Of over 300,000 distinct CDR3 sequences listed, roughly half are singletons. Sample: blood. The receptors come from a man aged 60 to 75 in good health. CDR3s include the opening cysteine and the closing phenylalanine or tryptophan. The D gene is left open where the match is weak. Clone size appears in some rows only: once, few, many, or a class for an expanded clone.

>.|TRBV20-1|TRBJ2-7|few
CSAWGGTYEQYF
TGCAGTGCTTGGGGCGGCACCTACGAGCAGTACTTC
>.|TRBV10-2|TRBJ2-7|few
CATRREVASYEQYF
TGCGCCACCAGGCGGGAAGTGGCCTCTTACGAGCAGTACTTC
>TRBD1|TRBV28|TRBJ2-5|few
CASSLTGGPKTQYF
TGTGCCAGCAGTCTTACAGGGGGCCCGAAGACCCAGTACTTC
>.|TRBV7-2|TRBJ2-3|.
CASSLAGEWVTDTQYF
TGTGCCAGCAGCTTAGCGGGGGAGTGGGTCACAGATACGCAGTATTTT
>.|TRBV20-1|TRBJ2-3|.
CSARWSTDTQYF
TGCAGTGCTAGGTGGAGCACAGATACGCAGTATTTT
>.|TRBV5-1|TRBJ2-6|.
CASSSSRDISGANVLTF
TGCGCCAGCAGCTCGTCCCGGGACATCTCTGGGGCCAACGTCCTGACTTTC
>TRBD1|TRBV18|TRBJ1-4|.
CASSQGTVNEKLFF
TGTGCCAGCTCACAAGGGACAGTTAATGAAAAACTGTTTTTT
>.|TRBV29-1|TRBJ1-6|many
CSVEDPGRGNSPLHF
TGCAGCGTTGAAGACCCCGGCAGGGGTAATTCACCCCTCCACTTT
>TRBD2|TRBV25-1|TRBJ2-7|.
CASSRTGGPVEQYF
TGTGCCAGCAGTAGAACGGGGGGGCCGGTCGAGCAGTACTTC
>.|TRBV7-2|TRBJ1-2|.
CASTVGEVYGYTF
TGTGCCAGCACCGTGGGGGAAGTTTATGGCTACACCTTC
>TRBD2|TRBV20-1|TRBJ2-1|.
CSASPPSGLHGNEQFF
TGCAGTGCTAGTCCGCCTAGCGGGCTTCACGGGAATGAGCAGTTCTTC
>TRBD2|TRBV9|TRBJ2-1|.
CASSGRTSGKETQFF
TGTGCCAGCAGCGGACGGACTAGCGGAAAAGAGACCCAGTTCTTC